This paragraph reports one TCR beta chain. The source of the sample is a study of blood T cell repertoires in COVID-19. Study summary: The United States, Italy and Spain provided the acute and convalescent COVID-19 samples. In each case, the material was cDNA or gDNA derived from T cells, B-cell-depleted T cells, or PBMCs.

Germline CDR1 is LNHNV and CDR2 is YYDKDF (reference sequence). Trimming took 0 bases from V and 10 from J; bases not matched to a gene: 2. The CDR3 is 14 amino acids. Original handling: Amplification of reference gene primers was used by the study to estimate nucleated cell counts. Repertoires were generated with immunoSEQ multiplex PCR, while TCRdb's copy carries only in-frame clones and drops some. For V, J and clone size, that table is used; D and trimming come from the DNA. The data show about 180,000 clones, about 86% seen once. The sequenced sample was peripheral blood. This sequence originates from a man between 50 and 59 years old with active or convalescent COVID-19. The chain has TRBV15 and TRBJ1-6; 8 nucleotides match TRBD1. Written as DNA, the CDR3 is TGTGCCACCAGCAGAGACAGGGGGCTCTCACCCCTCCACTTT. Translation gives CATSRDRGLSPLHF.